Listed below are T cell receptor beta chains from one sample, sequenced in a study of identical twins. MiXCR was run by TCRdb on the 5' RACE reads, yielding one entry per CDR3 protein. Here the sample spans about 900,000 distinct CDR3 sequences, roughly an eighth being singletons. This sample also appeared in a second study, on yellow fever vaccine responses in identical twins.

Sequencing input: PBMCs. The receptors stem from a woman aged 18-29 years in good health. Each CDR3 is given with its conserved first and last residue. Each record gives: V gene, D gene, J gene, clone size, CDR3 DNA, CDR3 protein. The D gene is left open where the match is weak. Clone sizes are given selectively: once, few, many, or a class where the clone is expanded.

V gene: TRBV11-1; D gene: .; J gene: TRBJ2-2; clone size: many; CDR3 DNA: TGTGCCAGCAGCTTAGCTGGTAGCCAGGGGATAGACACCGGGGAGCTGTTTTTT; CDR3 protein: CASSLAGSQGIDTGELFF
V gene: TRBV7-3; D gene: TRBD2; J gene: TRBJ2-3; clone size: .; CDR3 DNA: TGTGCCAGCAGCCGCCCGGAGCTAGCGGACACATCCTCGCCCCAAGATACGCAGTATTTT; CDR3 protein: CASSRPELADTSSPQDTQYF
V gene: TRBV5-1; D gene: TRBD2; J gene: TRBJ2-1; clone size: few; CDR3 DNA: TGCGCCAGCAGCTTGGGGATGTTGGTGCCGGGAGGAAATCCCAATGAGCAGTTCTTC; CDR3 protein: CASSLGMLVPGGNPNEQFF
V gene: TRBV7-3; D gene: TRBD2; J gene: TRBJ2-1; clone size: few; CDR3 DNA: TGTGCCAGCAGCTCGCCAGGGCGGGAGGGCCTTAACGAGCAGTTCTTC; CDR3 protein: CASSSPGREGLNEQFF
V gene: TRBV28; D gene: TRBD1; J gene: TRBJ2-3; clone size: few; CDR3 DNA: TGTGCCAGCAGTTGGGGGGACAGGGCCATTTATACGCAGTATTTT; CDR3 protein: CASSWGDRAIYTQYF
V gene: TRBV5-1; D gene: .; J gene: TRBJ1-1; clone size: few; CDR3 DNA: TGCGCCAGCTCCACCGGGACACCGAACACTGAAGCTTTCTTT; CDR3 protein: CASSTGTPNTEAFF
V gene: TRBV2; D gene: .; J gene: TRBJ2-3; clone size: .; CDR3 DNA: TGTGCCAGCAGTCAGAACGGGCAGGGAGGCACAGATACGCAGTATTTT; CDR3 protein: CASSQNGQGGTDTQYF
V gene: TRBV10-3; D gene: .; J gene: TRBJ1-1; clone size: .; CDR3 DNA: TGTGCCATCAGTGAAGGGGGAGCTGAAGCTTTCTTT; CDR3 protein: CAISEGGAEAFF
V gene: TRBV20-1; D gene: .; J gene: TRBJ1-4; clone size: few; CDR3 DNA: TGCAGTGCTAATAAGGCAGTTAATGAAAAACTGTTTTTT; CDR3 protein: CSANKAVNEKLFF
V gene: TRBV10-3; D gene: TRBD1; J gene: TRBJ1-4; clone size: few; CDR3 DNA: TGTGCCATCAGTGTAGGGGGCGGCGATGAAAAACTGTTTTTT; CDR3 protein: CAISVGGGDEKLFF
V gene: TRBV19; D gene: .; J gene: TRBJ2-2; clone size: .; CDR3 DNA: TGTGCCAGTAGTTCGTCGGGGGTCACCGGGGAGCTGTTTTTT; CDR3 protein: CASSSSGVTGELFF
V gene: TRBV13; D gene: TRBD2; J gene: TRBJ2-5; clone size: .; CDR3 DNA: TGTGCCAGCAGCTCCTCCCGGACTAGCGGGGGGGCTGGTGAGACCCAGTACTTC; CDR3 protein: CASSSSRTSGGAGETQYF
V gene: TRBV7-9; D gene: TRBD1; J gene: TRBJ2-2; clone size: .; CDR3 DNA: TGTGCCAGCAGCTCGACCGGGACAGAGAACACCGGGGAGCTGTTTTTT; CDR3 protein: CASSSTGTENTGELFF
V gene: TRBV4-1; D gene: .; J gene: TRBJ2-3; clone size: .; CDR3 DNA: TGCGCCAGCAGCCAGAGGGATTTCCGGGACTCGAGCACAGATACGCAGTATTTT; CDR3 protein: CASSQRDFRDSSTDTQYF
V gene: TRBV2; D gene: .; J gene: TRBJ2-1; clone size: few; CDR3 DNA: TGTGCCAGCAGTGCGGGGGCTGATGAGCAGTTCTTC; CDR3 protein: CASSAGADEQFF
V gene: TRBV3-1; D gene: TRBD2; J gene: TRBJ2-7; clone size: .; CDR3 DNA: TGTGCCAGCAGCCCAGGACTAGCGGTGAGCTCCTACGAGCAGTACTTC; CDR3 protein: CASSPGLAVSSYEQYF
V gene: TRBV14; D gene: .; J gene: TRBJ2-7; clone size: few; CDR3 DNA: TGTGCCAGCAGCCAGGGTCTAGGGACCTACTTCTACTTC; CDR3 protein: CASSQGLGTYFYF
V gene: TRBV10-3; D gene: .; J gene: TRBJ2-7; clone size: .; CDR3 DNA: TGTGCCATCAGTGAGTCGGTTAGCGGTTCCTACGAGCAGTACTTC; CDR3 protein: CAISESVSGSYEQYF
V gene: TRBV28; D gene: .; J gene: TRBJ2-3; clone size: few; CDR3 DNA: TGTGCCAGCAGTTTTCGGGGGATGACGCGGGATAACACAGATACGCAGTATTTT; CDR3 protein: CASSFRGMTRDNTDTQYF
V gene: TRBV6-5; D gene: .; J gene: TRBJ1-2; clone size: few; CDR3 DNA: TGTGCCAGCAGTTACACGGACAAATTGTCCCACTATGGCTACACCTTC; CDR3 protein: CASSYTDKLSHYGYTF
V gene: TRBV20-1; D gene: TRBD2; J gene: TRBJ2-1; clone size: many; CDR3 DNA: TGCAGTGCTAGAGAGCTGACTAGCGGGGCTTACAATGAGCAGTTCTTC; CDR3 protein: CSARELTSGAYNEQFF
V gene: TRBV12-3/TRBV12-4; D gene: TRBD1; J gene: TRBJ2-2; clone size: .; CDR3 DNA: TGTGCCAGCAGGGGGACAGGGGTTCCCGGGGAGCTGTTTTTT; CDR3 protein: CASRGTGVPGELFF
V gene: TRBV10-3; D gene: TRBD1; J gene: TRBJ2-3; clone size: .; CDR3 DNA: TGTGCCATCAGTGCAGGACAGGGTAGGGGCACAGATACGCAGTATTTT; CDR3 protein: CAISAGQGRGTDTQYF
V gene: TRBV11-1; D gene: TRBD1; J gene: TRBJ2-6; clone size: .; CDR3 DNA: TGTGCCAGCAGCCCCCTCCTGACAGGGAAGTGGTCTGGGGCCAACGTCCTGACTTTC; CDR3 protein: CASSPLLTGKWSGANVLTF
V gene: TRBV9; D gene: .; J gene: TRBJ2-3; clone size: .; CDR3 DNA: TGTGCCAGCAGCGCCCGGGTGAGCGCAGATACGCAGTATTTT; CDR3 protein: CASSARVSADTQYF
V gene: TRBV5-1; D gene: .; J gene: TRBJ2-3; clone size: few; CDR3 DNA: TGCGCCAGCAGCCCCTCGACTGGAAGCACAGATACGCAGTATTTT; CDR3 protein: CASSPSTGSTDTQYF
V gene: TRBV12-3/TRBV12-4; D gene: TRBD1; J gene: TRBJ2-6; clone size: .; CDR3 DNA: TGTGCCAGCACGACAGGGGGGGCCAACGTCCTGACTTTC; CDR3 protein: CASTTGGANVLTF
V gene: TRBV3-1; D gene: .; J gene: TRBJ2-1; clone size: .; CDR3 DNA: TGTGCCAGCAGCGAAATGGATGAGCAGTTCTTC; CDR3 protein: CASSEMDEQFF
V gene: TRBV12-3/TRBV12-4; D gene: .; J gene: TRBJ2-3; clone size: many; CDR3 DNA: TGTGCCAGCAGCCCAACCTACACAGATACGCAGTATTTT; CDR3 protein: CASSPTYTDTQYF
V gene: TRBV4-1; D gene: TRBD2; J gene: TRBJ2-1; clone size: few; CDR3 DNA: TGCGCCAGCAGCCAAGATTTTCCTAGCGGGAGGGCCGGTGAGCAGTTCTTC; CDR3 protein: CASSQDFPSGRAGEQFF
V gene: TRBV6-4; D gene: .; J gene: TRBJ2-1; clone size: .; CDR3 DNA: TGTGCCAGCAGTGACGTGGAGAGCTCCTACAATGAGCAGTTCTTC; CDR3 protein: CASSDVESSYNEQFF
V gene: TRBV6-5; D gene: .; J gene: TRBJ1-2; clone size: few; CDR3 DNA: TGTGCCAGCAGTTACTCCGGCCTTCCCACCTATAAGGGCTACACCTTC; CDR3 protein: CASSYSGLPTYKGYTF
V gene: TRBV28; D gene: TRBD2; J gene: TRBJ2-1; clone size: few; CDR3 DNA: TGTGCCAGCACCGTACTTAGCGGGTCGTACCAGAGCTCCTACAATGAGCAGTTCTTC; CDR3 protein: CASTVLSGSYQSSYNEQFF
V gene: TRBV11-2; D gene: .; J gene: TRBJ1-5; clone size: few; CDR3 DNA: TGTGCCAGCAGCTTATGGGAGGGCAATCAGCCCCAGCATTTT; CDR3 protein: CASSLWEGNQPQHF
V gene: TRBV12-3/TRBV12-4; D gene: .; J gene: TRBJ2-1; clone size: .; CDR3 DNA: TGTGCCAGCAGTTTAGGAGGAGCACCGGCCGAGCAGTTCTTC; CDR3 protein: CASSLGGAPAEQFF
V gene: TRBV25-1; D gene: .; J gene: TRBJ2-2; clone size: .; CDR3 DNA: TGTGCCAGCAGTGACCGCGGACAGCAGAACACCGGGGAGCTGTTTTTT; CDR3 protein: CASSDRGQQNTGELFF
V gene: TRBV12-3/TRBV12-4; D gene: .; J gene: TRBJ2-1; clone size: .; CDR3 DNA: TGTGCCAGCACCCCAACTGCGACAGCTACCTACAATGAGCAGTTCTTC; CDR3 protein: CASTPTATATYNEQFF
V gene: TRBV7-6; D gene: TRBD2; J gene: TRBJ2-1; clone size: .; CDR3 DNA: TGTGCCAGCAGCTTTTTATCTAGCGGGGCCTCCTACAATGAGCAGTTCTTC; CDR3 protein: CASSFLSSGASYNEQFF
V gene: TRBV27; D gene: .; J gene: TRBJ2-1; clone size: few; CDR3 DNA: TGTGCCAGCAGTTTAGCGAGGCGGCCTCTGAGCTCCTACAATGAGCAGTTCTTC; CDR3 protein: CASSLARRPLSSYNEQFF
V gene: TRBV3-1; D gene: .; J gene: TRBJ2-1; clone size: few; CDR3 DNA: TGTGCCAGCAGCCAAGACGATCCGTGGGATGAGCAGTTCTTC; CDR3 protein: CASSQDDPWDEQFF
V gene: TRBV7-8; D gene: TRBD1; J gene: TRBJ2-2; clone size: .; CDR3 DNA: TGTGCCAGCAGCATTACAGGGGGGTCGCCCGGGGAGCTGTTTTTT; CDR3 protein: CASSITGGSPGELFF
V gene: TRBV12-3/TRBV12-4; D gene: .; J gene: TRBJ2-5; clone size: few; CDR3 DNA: TGTGCCAGCCAGGGGGGAGGGAAGACCCAGTACTTC; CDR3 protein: CASQGGGKTQYF
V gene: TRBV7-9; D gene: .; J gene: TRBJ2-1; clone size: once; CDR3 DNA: TGTGCCAGCAGCTTAGGGACAACCACCTACAATGAGCAGTTCTTC; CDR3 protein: CASSLGTTTYNEQFF
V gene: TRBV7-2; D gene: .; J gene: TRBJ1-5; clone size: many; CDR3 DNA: TGTGCCAGCAGCTTAGTCGCGAATCAGCCCCAGCATTTT; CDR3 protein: CASSLVANQPQHF
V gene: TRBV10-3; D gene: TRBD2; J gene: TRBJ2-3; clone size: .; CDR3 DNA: TGTGCCGTATCTCAGCGGGGCTACACAGATACGCAGTATTTT; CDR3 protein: CAVSQRGYTDTQYF
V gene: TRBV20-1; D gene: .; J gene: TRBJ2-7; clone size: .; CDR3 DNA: TGCAGTGCTAGGGGTTGGACAAGCTACGAGCAGTACTTC; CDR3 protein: CSARGWTSYEQYF
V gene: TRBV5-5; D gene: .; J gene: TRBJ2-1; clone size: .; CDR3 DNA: TGTGCCAGCAGCCCCACCCCGCGCGATGAGCAGTTCTTC; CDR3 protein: CASSPTPRDEQFF
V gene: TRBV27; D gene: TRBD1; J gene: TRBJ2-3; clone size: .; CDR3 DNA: TGTGCCAGCAGTACAGGGGACACAGATACGCAGTATTTT; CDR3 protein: CASSTGDTDTQYF
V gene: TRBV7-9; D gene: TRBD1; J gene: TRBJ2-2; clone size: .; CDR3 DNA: TGTGCCAGCAGCTCGCAGGTGGGGACAGCGAACACCGGGGAGCTGTTTTTT; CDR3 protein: CASSSQVGTANTGELFF
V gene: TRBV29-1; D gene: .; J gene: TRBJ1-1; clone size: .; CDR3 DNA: TGCAGCGTTGATAGTACGAACACTGAAGCTTTCTTT; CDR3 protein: CSVDSTNTEAFF
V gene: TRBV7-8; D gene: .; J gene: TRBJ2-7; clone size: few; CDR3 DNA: TGTGCCAGCAGCACACCGGGACGATCCTACGAGCAGTACTTC; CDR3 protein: CASSTPGRSYEQYF
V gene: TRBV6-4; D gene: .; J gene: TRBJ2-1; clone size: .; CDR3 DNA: TGTGCCAGCAGTGAACTACCCAGGGACTCCGAGCAGTTCTTC; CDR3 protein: CASSELPRDSEQFF
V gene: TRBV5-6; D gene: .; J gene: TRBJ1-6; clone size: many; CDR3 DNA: TGTGCCAGCAGCTTGTTGACGACTGGTGGTTCACCCCTCCACTTT; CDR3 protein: CASSLLTTGGSPLHF
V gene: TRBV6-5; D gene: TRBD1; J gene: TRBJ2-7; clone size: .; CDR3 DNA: TGTGCCAGCAGTTACGGACAGGAAGTAGCCTACGAGCAGTACTTC; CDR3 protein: CASSYGQEVAYEQYF
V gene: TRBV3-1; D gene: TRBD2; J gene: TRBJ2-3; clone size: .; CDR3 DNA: TGTGCCAGCTGTTTTCCCGGGGGGGTCCTTACTAGCACAGATACGCAGTATTTT; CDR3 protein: CASCFPGGVLTSTDTQYF
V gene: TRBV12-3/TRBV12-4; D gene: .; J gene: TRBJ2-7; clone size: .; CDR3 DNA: TGTGCCAGCAGTTTCAGGGTCCCCGTCCACGAGCAGTACTTC; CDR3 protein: CASSFRVPVHEQYF
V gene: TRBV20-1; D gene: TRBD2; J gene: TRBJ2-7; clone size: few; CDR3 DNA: TGCAGTGCTAGAGTCGGGTCGGGGAGGGTTATAGTTAATGCCTACGAGCAGTACTTC; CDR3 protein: CSARVGSGRVIVNAYEQYF
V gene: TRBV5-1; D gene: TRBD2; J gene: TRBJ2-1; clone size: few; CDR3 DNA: TGCGCCAGCAGCACCCCCGACGGGAGGGCCGCAGAGCAGTTCTTC; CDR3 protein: CASSTPDGRAAEQFF